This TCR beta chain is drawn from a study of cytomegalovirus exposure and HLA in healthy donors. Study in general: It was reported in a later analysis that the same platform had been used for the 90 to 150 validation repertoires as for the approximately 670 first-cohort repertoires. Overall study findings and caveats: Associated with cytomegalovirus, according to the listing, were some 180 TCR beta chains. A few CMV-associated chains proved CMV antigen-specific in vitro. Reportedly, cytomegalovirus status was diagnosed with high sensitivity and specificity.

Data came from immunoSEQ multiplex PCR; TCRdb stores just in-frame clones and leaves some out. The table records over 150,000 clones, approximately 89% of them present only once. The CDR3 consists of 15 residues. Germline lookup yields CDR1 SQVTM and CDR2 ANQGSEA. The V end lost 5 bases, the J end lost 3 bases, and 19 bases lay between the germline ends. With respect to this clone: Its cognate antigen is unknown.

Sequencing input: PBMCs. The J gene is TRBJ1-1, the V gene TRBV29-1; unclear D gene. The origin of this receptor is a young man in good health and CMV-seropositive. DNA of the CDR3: TGCAGCGTTCTCCGACGAGGCGCGGAGGACACTGAAGCTTTCTTT. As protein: CSVLRRGAEDTEAFF.